Below, 31 T cell receptor beta chains from the same sample are listed, as sequenced in a study of T-cell reconstitution after alpha-beta-depleted transplantation in children. The TCRbeta library was prepared with unique molecular identifiers. In TCRdb, the PCR reads were re-called with MiXCR into one record per CDR3 protein. The table has almost 250,000 distinct CDR3 sequences, about 25% seen once. The sequenced sample was PBMCs, obtained before TCRalphabeta/CD19-depleted stem cell transplant. These receptors were taken from a girl aged 2 to 9 with Fanconi anemia, due to receive a stem cell transplant.

The sample holds many counts of this clonotype. V gene TRBV20-1 combines with J gene TRBJ2-7; D perhaps matches TRBD2 (6 bases). Deletions cut 0 bases from V and 3 bases from J, with 12 bases between. The CDR3 length is 14 residues. Germline V gene data show CDR1 as DFQATT and CDR2 as SNEGSKA (reference sequence). Written as DNA, the CDR3 is TGCAGTGCTAGAGATGGGGGGAGTATCTACGAGCAGTACTTC. Translating it yields CSARDGGSIYEQYF.

The chain combines TRBV7-2 with TRBJ2-5, with D hard to call. V was cut by 1 base and J by 5 bases, with 11 bases left in between. Germline V gene lookup returns CDR1 SGHTA and CDR2 FQGNSA. There are 14 residues in the CDR3. The CDR3 DNA is TGTGCCAGCAGCTTAGTTTCGAGCCGGGAGACCCAGTACTTC. It codes for CASSLVSSRETQYF.

The genes are TRBV5-1 and TRBJ2-7; D may be TRBD1 (7 bases). CDR3 size: 17 residues. Trimming shortened V by 0 bases and J by 3 bases, and 19 bases separated the two germline ends. Germline V gene lookup returns CDR1 SGHRS and CDR2 YFSETQ. In DNA form, the CDR3 reads TGCGCCAGCAGCTTGGTGCCAATCCCAGGGGGAGGCTACGAGCAGTACTTC. Amino acid sequence: CASSLVPIPGGGYEQYF.

This clonotype was seen many times. The rearrangement joins TRBV12-3 or TRBV12-4 to TRBJ2-7, with 9 bases matching TRBD2. This CDR3 region has 14 residues. V shed 4 bases, J shed 5 bases, and the junction held 6 bases outside the gene matches. CDR3 protein: CASSSGTSSHEQYF. Written as DNA, the CDR3 is TGTGCCAGCAGTTCCGGGACTAGCAGCCACGAGCAGTACTTC.

The genes are TRBV9 and TRBJ2-1; 8 nucleotides align to TRBD2. This CDR3 is 17 amino acids long. V gave up 4 bases and J gave up 0 bases; unmatched junction bases: 9. Germline V gene sequence: CDR1 SGDLS, CDR2 YYNGEE. The CDR3 nucleotides are TGTGCCAGCAGCACCAGAGGAGCGGGAGTCTCCTACAATGAGCAGTTCTTC. It translates to CASSTRGAGVSYNEQFF.

V gene TRBV15 combines with J gene TRBJ2-3, with 10 nucleotides matching TRBD1. With 3 bases clipped from V and 4 bases from J, the junction kept 4 bases outside the gene matches. This CDR3 region has 15 residues. Germline-derived CDR1 and CDR2 are LNHNV and YYDKDF (reference sequence). DNA of the CDR3: TGTGCCACCAGCAGCCGGGACAGGGGTGCAGATACGCAGTATTTT. It codes for CATSSRDRGADTQYF.

This clonotype was seen a handful of times. The J gene is TRBJ2-5, the V gene TRBV10-3, with D unresolved. This CDR3 contains 14 residues. Trimming shortened V by 3 bases and J by 2 bases, and 10 bases separated the two germline ends. From germline, CDR1 is ENHRY and CDR2 SYGVKD. The CDR3 bases are TGTGCCATCAGTGACGCTCCCTGGCAAGAGACCCAGTACTTC. Its translation: CAISDAPWQETQYF.

J is TRBJ1-2 and V is TRBV20-1; D perhaps matches TRBD1 (5 bases). With 2 bases removed from V and 0 bases from J, the gap between germline ends came to 16 bases. The CDR3 spans 16 residues. CDR1 and CDR2 (germline): DFQATT, SNEGSKA (reference sequence). The CDR3: CSARNGHTLANYGYTF. The DNA for the CDR3 is TGCAGTGCTAGAAACGGACACACGCTAGCTAACTATGGCTACACCTTC.

This clonotype was counted a few times. This rearrangement joins TRBV20-1 to TRBJ2-1; the match to TRBD2 covers 7 bases. Germline CDR1 reads DFQATT; CDR2 reads SNEGSKA (reference sequence). Trimming removed 4 bases from V and 5 bases from J; junction bases left unmatched: 17. This CDR3 region has 17 residues. The CDR3 here is CSAIPIPLAVLNNEQFF. In DNA form, the CDR3 reads TGCAGTGCTATCCCCATCCCGCTAGCGGTACTAAACAATGAGCAGTTCTTC.

This clonotype was detected many times. The V gene is TRBV29-1, the J gene TRBJ2-7; no reliable D call. Trimming took off 7 bases at V and 5 bases at J, with 24 bases between the two ends. The CDR3 covers 15 residues. From germline, CDR1 is SQVTM and CDR2 ANQGSEA. CDR3 loop: CSAINPVDSPDEQYF. The CDR3 coding sequence is TGCAGCGCTATCAATCCCGTCGATAGCCCGGACGAGCAGTACTTC.

This sequence joins TRBV7-2 and TRBJ2-1, with 14 bases aligning to TRBD2. The CDR3 totals 15 residues. The ends lost 5 bases at V and 7 bases at J; junction bases unmatched: 4. Germline assignment: CDR1 SGHTA and CDR2 FQGNSA. CDR3 protein: CASSAGLAGVNEQFF. The CDR3 nucleotides read TGTGCCAGCAGCGCGGGACTAGCGGGGGTGAATGAGCAGTTCTTC. Together with reference TRBV7-2 and TRBJ2-1, the CDR3 gives the full variable domain: GAGVSQSPSNKVTEKGKDVELRCDPISGHTALYWYRQSLGQGLEFLIYFQGNSAPDKSGLPSDRFSAERTGGSVSTLTIQRTQQEDSAVYLCASSAGLAGVNEQFFGPGTRLTVL.

This clonotype was counted many times. V usage is TRBV18 and J usage is TRBJ1-5; perhaps TRBD1 as D (5 bases). Germline loops: CDR1 KGHSH, CDR2 LQKENI. The CDR3 is made up of 15 amino acids. Trimming removed 6 bases from V and 4 bases from J, with 16 bases in between. CDR3 residues: CASSPAVGQNQPQHF. In nucleotides, the CDR3 is TGTGCCAGCTCTCCGGCTGTGGGGCAAAATCAGCCCCAGCATTTT. The whole variable domain, remainder taken from reference TRBV18 and TRBJ1-5, is NAGVMQNPRHLVRRRGQEARLRCSPMKGHSHVYWYRQLPEEGLKFMVYLQKENIIDESGMPKERFSAEFPKEGPSILRIQQVVRGDSAAYFCASSPAVGQNQPQHFGDGTRLSIL.

This clonotype was detected ten times or more. The gene calls are TRBV9 and TRBJ2-1, with TRBD2 matching 14 bases. The CDR3 length is 18 residues. From germline, CDR1 is SGDLS and CDR2 YYNGEE. V shed 4 bases, J shed 1 base, and the junction held 7 bases outside the gene matches. Here the CDR3 reads CASSTQGLAGVSYNEQFF. For the CDR3, the DNA is TGTGCCAGCAGCACACAGGGACTAGCGGGAGTATCCTACAATGAGCAGTTCTTC.

This chain joins TRBV29-1 and TRBJ2-7; 7 nucleotides agree with TRBD1. J was trimmed by 2 bases and V by 0 bases; bases with no gene match: 7. The V gene's germline CDR1 is SQVTM and CDR2 ANQGSEA. The CDR3 is 15 residues long. For the CDR3, the DNA is TGCAGCGTTGAAGAAGGGTACGGGACAGCCTACGAGCAGTACTTC. Translating it yields CSVEEGYGTAYEQYF.

This clonotype was recorded at least ten times. V is TRBV7-2 and J is TRBJ2-1; perhaps TRBD1 as D (6 bases). Germline lookup yields CDR1 SGHTA and CDR2 FQGNSA. Trimming took off 2 bases at V and 4 bases at J, with 12 bases between the two ends. The CDR3 is made up of 15 amino acids. The CDR3 spells CASSLLGQGYNEQFF. CDR3 coding DNA: TGTGCCAGCAGCTTATTGGGGCAGGGGTACAATGAGCAGTTCTTC.

The V call is TRBV30, the J call TRBJ1-1; D unresolved. The CDR3 is 12 amino acids. Trimming removed 4 bases from V and 3 bases from J, with 9 bases in between. Per germline, CDR1 GTSNPN and CDR2 SVGIG (reference sequence). As DNA, the CDR3 is TGTGCCTGGAACTCTTTTTACACTGAAGCTTTCTTT. Amino acid sequence: CAWNSFYTEAFF.

The table lists this clonotype with many counts. This chain links TRBV20-1 with TRBJ2-1, with no clear D. This CDR3 comprises 11 residues. Trimming left V 3 bases short and J 7 bases short, with 7 bases between. Germline-derived CDR1 and CDR2 are DFQATT and SNEGSKA (reference sequence). The CDR3 bases are TGCAGTGCTAGGGTCCGGAATGAGCAGTTCTTC. Residues: CSARVRNEQFF.

This clonotype occurred many times. V gene TRBV29-1 combines with J gene TRBJ2-2; possible D gene TRBD2, 5 bases. In germline, CDR1 is SQVTM, CDR2 ANQGSEA. This CDR3 spans 13 amino acids. V gave up 6 bases and J gave up 4 bases, with 12 bases separating them. The CDR3 sequence is CSVPATITGELFF. CDR3 DNA: TGCAGCGTACCGGCGACTATCACCGGGGAGCTGTTTTTT.

The chain joins TRBV19 to TRBJ1-2; possible D gene TRBD1, 6 bases. The germline V and J ends were trimmed by 8 bases and 6 bases, with 13 bases remaining between them. Germline loops: CDR1 LNHDA, CDR2 SQIVND (reference sequence). There are 12 residues in the CDR3. CDR3 coding DNA: TGTGCCAGTTTACAGGGAGATGATGGCTACACCTTC. Translating it yields CASLQGDDGYTF.

This clonotype was found a few times. The chain links TRBV27 to TRBJ2-7; tentatively, D is TRBD1 (6 bases). V was pared by 2 bases and J by 7 bases, with 12 bases between. This CDR3 has 13 amino acids. Germline V lookup: CDR1 MNHEY, CDR2 SMNVEV (reference sequence). The chain's CDR3 is CASSLVQGSEQYF. CDR3 in DNA: TGTGCCAGCAGTTTAGTCCAGGGGAGTGAGCAGTACTTC.

This chain links TRBV20-1 with TRBJ2-3; 7 bases line up with TRBD2. J gave up 3 bases and V 1 base, and 4 bases lay outside the gene matches. Germline V gene data show CDR1 as DFQATT and CDR2 as SNEGSKA (reference sequence). CDR3 length: 14 residues. The CDR3 coding sequence is TGCAGTGCTAGAGCGGGACTACATACAGATACGCAGTATTTT. It encodes CSARAGLHTDTQYF.

This clonotype has ten or more counts. The genes are TRBV12-3 or TRBV12-4 and TRBJ2-1; maybe TRBD2 (7 bases). Trimming stripped 8 bases from V and 9 bases from J, with 26 bases between. This CDR3 region has 16 residues. The CDR3 reads CASGTIRGGPGFEQFF. The CDR3 nucleotides read TGTGCCAGCGGGACCATTAGGGGGGGGCCCGGTTTTGAGCAGTTCTTC.

Only a few counts were recorded for this clonotype. The DNA for the CDR3 is TGTGCCAGCAGTTTACGGGTACGGGATTCACCCCTCCACTTT. Translating gives CASSLRVRDSPLHF. The V and J genes are TRBV27 and TRBJ1-6; no clear D gene. Germline CDR1 reads MNHEY; CDR2 reads SMNVEV (reference sequence). The CDR3 contains 14 residues. V was clipped by 2 bases and J by 8 bases, with 10 bases between them.

This clonotype was recorded a few times. This chain connects TRBV12-3 or TRBV12-4 to TRBJ2-5; 7 bases agree with TRBD1. V lost 1 base to trimming and J lost 5 bases; unmatched junction nucleotides: 19. The CDR3 runs to 19 residues. CDR3 DNA: TGTGCCAGCAGTTTAGGGAAAAGGACAGGACCCGACGAGGGGGAGACCCAGTACTTC. Protein sequence: CASSLGKRTGPDEGETQYF.

This clonotype was seen ten or more times. The rearrangement links TRBV20-1 to TRBJ1-2; 10 bases are a match to TRBD1. Germline CDR1 is DFQATT and CDR2 is SNEGSKA (reference sequence). The V gene end was trimmed by 5 bases and the J gene end by 3 bases; junction bases not matched to a gene: 3. The CDR3 length is 13 residues. CDR3 sequence (DNA): TGCAGTGCTGGGACAGGGGAGTACTATGGCTACACCTTC. As protein: CSAGTGEYYGYTF.

This clonotype has a count of ten or more. The rearrangement uses TRBV20-1 and TRBJ2-7; D is ambiguous. The length of the CDR3 is 13 residues. The germline gives CDR1 DFQATT, CDR2 SNEGSKA (reference sequence). V was pared by 0 bases and J by 1 base, with 7 bases between. The CDR3 bases are TGCAGTGCTAGAGACAAAACATCCTACGAGCAGTACTTC. It yields the protein CSARDKTSYEQYF.

V is TRBV6-1 and J is TRBJ2-1; D uncertain. The CDR3 loop spans 14 amino acids. In germline, CDR1 is MNHNS, CDR2 SASEGT. V was pared by 6 bases and J by 6 bases, with 15 bases between. The CDR3 loop is CASSPSFPTNEQFF. CDR3 nucleotides: TGTGCCAGCAGCCCGAGCTTCCCAACCAATGAGCAGTTCTTC.

The sample holds many counts of this clonotype. This rearrangement joins TRBV18 to TRBJ2-5, with 7 positions matching TRBD1. This CDR3 spans 17 amino acids. J gave up 5 bases and V 0 bases, and 12 bases lay outside the gene matches. Germline V gene lookup returns CDR1 KGHSH and CDR2 LQKENI. The CDR3 sequence: CASSPPWDSSKWETQYF. The CDR3 DNA reads TGTGCCAGCTCACCACCCTGGGACAGTTCCAAATGGGAGACCCAGTACTTC.

This clonotype appeared once. The J gene is TRBJ2-1, the V gene TRBV20-1; 8 bases are a match to TRBD2. There are 16 residues in the CDR3. V shed 5 bases, J shed 0 bases, and the junction held 9 bases outside the gene matches. Per germline, CDR1 DFQATT and CDR2 SNEGSKA (reference sequence). The CDR3: CSAFSRGGSSYNEQFF. The CDR3 DNA is TGCAGTGCTTTTTCTCGGGGGGGGAGCTCCTACAATGAGCAGTTCTTC.

V and J are TRBV28 and TRBJ2-7; D call uncertain. Trimming shortened V by 2 bases and J by 4 bases, and 12 bases separated the two germline ends. The CDR3 contains 14 residues. Germline CDR1 and CDR2: MDHEN and SYDVKM. CDR3 in amino acids: CASSLLNDLYEQYF. CDR3 in DNA: TGTGCCAGCAGTTTACTGAACGACCTTTACGAGCAGTACTTC.

CDR3 sequence: CASSLEAGRGSKNIQYF. The CDR3 nucleotides read TGTGCCAGCAGCTTAGAGGCGGGCAGGGGGTCCAAAAACATTCAGTACTTC. The chain recombines TRBV7-3 with TRBJ2-4, with 7 bases lining up with TRBD1. This CDR3 contains 17 residues. CDR1 SGHTA and CDR2 FQGTGA come from the germline V gene. The V segment lost 2 bases and the J segment 2 bases; nucleotides outside the gene matches: 9.